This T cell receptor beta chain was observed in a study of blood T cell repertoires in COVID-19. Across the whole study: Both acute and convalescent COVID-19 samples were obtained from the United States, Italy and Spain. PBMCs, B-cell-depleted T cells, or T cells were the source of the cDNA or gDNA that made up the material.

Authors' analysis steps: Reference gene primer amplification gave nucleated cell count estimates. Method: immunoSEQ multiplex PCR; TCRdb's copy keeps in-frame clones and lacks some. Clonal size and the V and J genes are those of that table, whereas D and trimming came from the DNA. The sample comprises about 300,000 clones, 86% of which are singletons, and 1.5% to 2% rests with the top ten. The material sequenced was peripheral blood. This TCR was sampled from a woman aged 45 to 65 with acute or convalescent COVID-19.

The CDR3 DNA follows: TGCGCCAGCAGCTTAACCTTCGGGGGCACTGAAGCTTTCTTT. As protein: CASSLTFGGTEAFF. The chain uses TRBV5-1 and TRBJ1-1; TRBD1 is a possible D gene (5 bases). CDR3 length equals 14 residues. The V end lost 2 bases, the J end lost 4 bases, and 12 bases lay between the germline ends. CDR1 SGHRS and CDR2 YFSETQ come from the germline V gene.